This TCR beta chain is from a study of identical twins. Regarding the study as a whole: Conclusions were drawn cross-sectionally by statistical analysis, without following the same donors. Models predicted too little out-of-frame TCR alpha sharing in monozygotic twins.

MiXCR was run by TCRdb on the 5' RACE reads, yielding one entry per CDR3 protein. The sample consists of about 240,000 distinct CDR3 sequences, 12% of them appearing once. On this clonotype itself: As yet, its antigen is unknown.

Everyone who donated was a healthy Caucasian. These data also formed part of another study, on yellow fever vaccine responses in identical twins. Per that study: Twins' vaccine T cell responses were reported to seem partly convergent and partly personalized.

This receptor was obtained from a young woman in good health. Sequenced input: memory (CD45RO+) T cells sorted from blood.

The CDR3 DNA reads as TGTGCCAGCAGTTACGGGGCGCAGGCAGGGGCAGGTCACAATGAGCAGTTCTTC. Residues: CASSYGAQAGAGHNEQFF. This chain uses TRBV6-2 or TRBV6-3 with TRBJ2-1; TRBD1 might be the D (6 bases). The CDR3 loop spans 18 amino acids. CDR1 is MNHEY, CDR2 SVGEGT, per germline. V dropped 2 bases and J dropped 5 bases, with 22 bases sitting between them.